This T cell receptor beta chain was observed in a study of blood T cell repertoires in COVID-19. Overall study context: Italy, Spain and the United States were the sources of the convalescent and acute COVID-19 samples.

Original processing methods: For nucleated cells, counts were estimated from reference gene primer amplification. Assay: immunoSEQ multiplex PCR; the TCRdb copy retains only in-frame clones and omits some. D and trimming come from the DNA, and the V and J calls and clone size come from that table. The data hold 150,000 to 200,000 clones, with about 81% observed a single time. J was trimmed by 13 bases and V by 0 bases; bases with no gene match: 7. The V gene's germline CDR1 is LGHDT and CDR2 YNNKEL (reference sequence). CDR3 length: 15 amino acids. The clonotype was recovered from a woman aged 65 to 85 with acute or convalescent COVID-19. This chain uses TRBV3-1 (or the pseudogene TRBV3-2) with TRBJ1-6; 9 bases are shared with TRBD1. The specimen sequenced was peripheral blood. CDR3 DNA: TGTGCCAGCAGCCAAGACGGGACAGGGCCCCGGCCCCTCCACTTT. Translating gives CASSQDGTGPRPLHF.